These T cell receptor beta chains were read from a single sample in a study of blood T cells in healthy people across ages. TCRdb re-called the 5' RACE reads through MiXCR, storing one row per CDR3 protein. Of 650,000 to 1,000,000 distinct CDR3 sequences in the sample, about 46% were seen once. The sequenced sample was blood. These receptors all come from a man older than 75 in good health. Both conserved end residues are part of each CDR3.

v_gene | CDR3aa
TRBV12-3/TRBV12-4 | CASRLSSTDTQYF
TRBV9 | CASSVGGAVGTQYF
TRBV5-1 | CASSLEVPSTDTQYF
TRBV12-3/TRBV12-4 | CASRDTGSETQYF
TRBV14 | CASSQDRGGRPETQYF
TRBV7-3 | CASSPSAGTLEQYF
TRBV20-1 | CSARDRSSAYRADTQYF
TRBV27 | CASSLLGLAGVRTDTQYF
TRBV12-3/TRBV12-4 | CASSSVGGYPYF
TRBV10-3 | CAIRPGQGETQYF
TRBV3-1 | CASSHGLQGNSNEKLFF
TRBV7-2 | CASSPLRAQGTQYF
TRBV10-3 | CAISGSRALSYNEQFF
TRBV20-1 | CSARGRGSYSNEQFF
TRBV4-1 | CASSQGAGGSYEQYF
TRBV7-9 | CASSDGQYGYTF
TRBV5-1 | CASRPATDTQYF
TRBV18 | CASSTGTGKSPGGYTF
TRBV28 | CASSSSGQGSYNEQFF
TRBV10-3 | CATLSGTGDGYTF
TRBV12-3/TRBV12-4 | CASNTRDRGPVAKNIQYF
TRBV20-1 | CSAHRDLAAEQYF
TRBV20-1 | CSASGLAGGNEQFF
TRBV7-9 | CASSLAAGAGTEAFF
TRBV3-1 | CATRVLAGRNINNEQFF
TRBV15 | CATSRDVAIEQFF
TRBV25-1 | CASSELHGGDEQFF
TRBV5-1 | CASRQGFSSYNEQFF